Each of the 9 T cell receptor beta chains below was sequenced from the same sample in a study of blood T cell repertoires in COVID-19. Repertoires were generated with immunoSEQ multiplex PCR, while TCRdb's copy carries only in-frame clones and drops some. The sample consists of about 180,000 clones, under 85% of them appearing once. Sequencing was performed on peripheral blood. The receptors here all came from a human donor in a cohort sampled during active COVID-19.

The table lists this clone with a count of one. J is TRBJ1-2 and V is TRBV12-3 or TRBV12-4, with 7 nucleotides matching TRBD1. V lost 5 bases to trimming and J lost 4 bases; unmatched junction nucleotides: 4. The length of the CDR3 is 13 residues. CDR3 amino acids: CASSQGQPYGYTF. CDR3 in DNA: TGTGCCAGCAGTCAGGGACAGCCCTATGGCTACACCTTC.

V usage is TRBV5-1 and J usage is TRBJ2-7; maybe TRBD1 (5 bases). CDR1 and CDR2 from the germline V gene are SGHRS and YFSETQ. V was shortened by 1 base and J by 7 bases, with 15 bases between the two germline ends. The CDR3 sequence is 14 residues long. CDR3 sequence: CASSLLQGMGEQYF. The CDR3 coding sequence is TGCGCCAGCAGCTTGCTCCAGGGAATGGGTGAGCAGTACTTC. The full variable domain, in which reference TRBV5-1 and TRBJ2-7 provide the parts outside the CDR3, is KAGVTQTPRYLIKTRGQQVTLSCSPISGHRSVSWYQQTPGQGLQFLFEYFSETQRNKGNFPGRFSGRQFSNSRSEMNVSTLELGDSALYLCASSLLQGMGEQYFGPGTRLTVT.

The rearrangement joins TRBV6-5 to TRBJ1-1; D remains ambiguous. The CDR3 sequence is 14 residues long. CDR1 and CDR2 (germline): MNHEY, SVGAGI. Between the trimmed V and J ends, which lost 2 bases and 1 base, there was a span of 8 bases. The CDR3 region is CASSYGLANTEAFF. Here the CDR3 DNA reads TGTGCCAGCAGTTACGGGTTAGCGAACACTGAAGCTTTCTTT.

The chain couples TRBV6-5 to TRBJ1-6; possibly TRBD1 for D (6 bases). This CDR3 is built from 13 residues. The germline CDR1 and CDR2 sequences are MNHEY and SVGAGI. CDR3: CASGEGNWSPLHF. The CDR3, as DNA: TGTGCTTCAGGGGAGGGAAATTGGTCACCCCTCCACTTT.

This clone was seen only once. J is TRBJ1-6 and V is TRBV27; 10 bases fit TRBD1. The CDR3 runs 17 residues. The trim removed 1 base at V and 10 bases at J, leaving 10 bases unmatched. From germline, CDR1 is MNHEY and CDR2 SMNVEV (reference sequence). This CDR3 reads CASSLLSTGGAGSPLHF. Here the CDR3 DNA reads TGTGCCAGCAGTTTATTGTCGACAGGGGGCGCAGGGTCACCCCTCCACTTT.

V usage is TRBV20-1 and J usage is TRBJ1-5; no clear D gene. The CDR3 covers 11 residues. V was clipped by 7 bases and J by 2 bases, with 6 bases between them. Germline V CDR1 and CDR2: DFQATT, SNEGSKA (reference sequence). DNA for the CDR3: TGCAGTGTGGAGTGCAATCAGCCCCAGCATTTT. Translating gives CSVECNQPQHF.

For this clone: This sample also contains other DNA sequences that code for the same CDR3. The chain joins TRBV5-1 to TRBJ1-5; 11 nucleotides match TRBD1. The length of the CDR3 is 15 residues. V lost 4 bases to trimming and J lost 3 bases; unmatched junction nucleotides: 3. Germline V CDR1 and CDR2: SGHRS, YFSETQ. CDR3 protein: CASSLGQGANQPQHF. The CDR3 bases are TGCGCCAGCAGCCTAGGACAGGGGGCCAATCAGCCCCAGCATTTT.

This chain connects TRBV2 to TRBJ2-1; 8 positions agree with TRBD2. The germline V gene encodes CDR1 SNHLY and CDR2 FYNNEI. The V gene end was trimmed by 5 bases and the J gene end by 6 bases; junction bases not matched to a gene: 6. There are 14 residues in the CDR3. The CDR3 spells CASSFGLAPNEQFF. In DNA, the CDR3 is TGTGCCAGCAGTTTCGGACTAGCCCCCAATGAGCAGTTCTTC.

The chain couples TRBV4-1 to TRBJ1-5; D might be TRBD1 (6 bases). V dropped 1 base and J dropped 6 bases, with 16 bases sitting between them. Germline V gene lookup returns CDR1 MGHRA and CDR2 YSYEKL. The CDR3 sequence is 16 residues long. The DNA of the CDR3 is TGCGCCAGCAGCCAAGGAATCGGCAGGGGAAGTCAGCCCCAGCATTTT. Translating it yields CASSQGIGRGSQPQHF.